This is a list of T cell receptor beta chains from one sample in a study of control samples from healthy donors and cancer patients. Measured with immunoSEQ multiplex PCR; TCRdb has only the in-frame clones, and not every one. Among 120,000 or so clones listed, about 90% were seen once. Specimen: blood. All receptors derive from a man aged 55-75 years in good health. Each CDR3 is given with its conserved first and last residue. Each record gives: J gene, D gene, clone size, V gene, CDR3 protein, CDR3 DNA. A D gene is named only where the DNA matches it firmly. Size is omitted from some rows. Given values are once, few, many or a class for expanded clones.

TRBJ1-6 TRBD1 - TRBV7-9 CASSPGQYNSPLHF TGTGCCAGCAGCCCGGGACAGTATAATTCACCCCTCCACTTT
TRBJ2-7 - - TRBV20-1 CSASQLVIEQYF TGCAGTGCTAGTCAGCTTGTGATCGAGCAGTACTTC
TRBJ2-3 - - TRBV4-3 CASSQANSGTDTQYF TGCGCCAGCAGCCAAGCCAACTCGGGCACAGATACGCAGTATTTT
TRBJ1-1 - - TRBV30 CAWSGGVNTEAFF TGTGCCTGGAGTGGGGGTGTGAACACTGAAGCTTTCTTT
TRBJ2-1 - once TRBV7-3 CASSSNLRQGNEQFF TGTGCCAGCAGCTCCAACCTACGTCAGGGAAATGAGCAGTTCTTC
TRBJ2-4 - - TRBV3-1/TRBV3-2 CASSQTGTLAKNIQYF TGTGCCAGCAGCCAAACTGGAACCTTAGCCAAAAACATTCAGTACTTC
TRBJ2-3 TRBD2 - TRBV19 CASRVGGAITDTQYF TGTGCCAGTAGGGTCGGGGGGGCCATCACAGATACGCAGTATTTT
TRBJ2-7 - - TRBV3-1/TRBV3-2 CASSHLTGSEQYF TGTGCCAGCAGCCATCTGACAGGTAGCGAGCAGTACTTC
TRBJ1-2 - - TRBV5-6 CASSLEGASFYGYTF TGTGCCAGCAGCTTGGAAGGGGCCTCTTTTTATGGCTACACCTTC
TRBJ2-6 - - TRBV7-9 CASSPQVAGANVLTF TGTGCCAGCAGCCCACAGGTCGCTGGGGCCAACGTCCTGACTTTC
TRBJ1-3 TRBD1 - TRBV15 CATSRDPETGFSGNTIYF TGTGCCACCAGCAGAGATCCGGAGACAGGGTTCTCTGGAAACACCATATATTTT
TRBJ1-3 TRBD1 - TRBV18 CASSHGQVISGNTIYF TGTGCCAGCTCACACGGACAGGTGATCTCTGGAAACACCATATATTTT
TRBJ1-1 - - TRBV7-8 CASSLAGRNTEAFF TGTGCCAGCAGCTTAGCAGGACGGAACACTGAAGCTTTCTTT
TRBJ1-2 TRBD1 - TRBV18 CASSPIRTGPIRLRGYTF TGTGCCAGCTCACCAATTCGGACAGGCCCGATTAGGTTGCGTGGCTACACCTTC
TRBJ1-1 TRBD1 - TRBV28 CASSRGTGVTEAFF TGTGCCAGCAGCCGGGGGACAGGGGTAACTGAAGCTTTCTTT
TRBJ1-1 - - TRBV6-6 CASSRNRGATEAFF TGTGCCAGCAGCCGGAATCGGGGGGCGACTGAAGCTTTCTTT
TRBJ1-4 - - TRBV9 CASSVGGQRNEKLFF TGTGCCAGCAGCGTTGGAGGACAGAGGAATGAAAAACTGTTTTTT
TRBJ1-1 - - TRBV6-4 CASSDSKEVGREAFF TGTGCCAGCAGTGACTCGAAGGAGGTCGGCCGAGAAGCTTTCTTT
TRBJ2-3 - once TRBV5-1 CASSLTTDTQYF TGCGCCAGCAGCTTGACCACAGATACGCAGTATTTT
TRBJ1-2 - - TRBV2 CASSPRGDGYTF TGTGCCAGCAGTCCCCGAGGGGATGGCTACACCTTC
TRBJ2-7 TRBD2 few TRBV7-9 CASSLAGGKSYEQYF TGTGCCAGCAGTTTAGCGGGGGGGAAATCCTACGAGCAGTACTTC
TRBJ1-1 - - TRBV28 CASRRQVNTEAFF TGTGCCAGCAGGAGACAGGTGAACACTGAAGCTTTCTTT
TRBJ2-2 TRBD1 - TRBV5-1 CASSIDRVGTGELFF TGCGCCAGCAGTATCGACAGGGTCGGCACCGGGGAGCTGTTTTTT
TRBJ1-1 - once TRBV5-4 CASSGSDGMNTEAFF TGTGCCAGCAGCGGTAGCGACGGAATGAACACTGAAGCTTTCTTT
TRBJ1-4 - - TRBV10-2 CASSEPGGGVTNEKLFF TGCGCCAGCAGTGAACCGGGGGGCGGTGTAACTAATGAAAAACTGTTTTTT
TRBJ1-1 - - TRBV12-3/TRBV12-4 CASSFNGNTEAFF TGTGCCAGCAGTTTTAACGGTAACACTGAAGCTTTCTTT
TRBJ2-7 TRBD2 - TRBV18 CASSPFGGASSYEQYF TGTGCCAGCTCACCCTTCGGGGGGGCTTCCTCCTACGAGCAGTACTTC
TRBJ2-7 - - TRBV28 CASSFSRAGRSYEQYF TGTGCCAGCAGTTTTAGCCGGGCGGGCCGCTCCTACGAGCAGTACTTC
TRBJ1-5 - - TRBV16 CASSQSRSQPQHF TGTGCCAGCAGCCAATCTCGATCTCAGCCCCAGCATTTT
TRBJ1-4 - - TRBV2 CASTGQINEKLFF TGTGCCAGCACCGGCCAGATAAATGAAAAACTGTTTTTT
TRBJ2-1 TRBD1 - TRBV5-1 CASSPGTGMDEQFF TGCGCCAGCAGCCCCGGGACAGGGATGGATGAGCAGTTCTTC
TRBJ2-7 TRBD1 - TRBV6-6 CASSGTVPYEQYF TGTGCCAGCAGTGGGACAGTACCCTACGAGCAGTACTTC
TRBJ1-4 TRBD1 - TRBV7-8 CASSSTGTGNEKLFF TGTGCCAGCAGCTCGACCGGGACAGGAAATGAAAAACTGTTTTTT
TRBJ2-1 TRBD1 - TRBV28 CASSPTGTGYGEQFF TGTGCCAGCAGTCCGACCGGGACAGGGTACGGTGAGCAGTTCTTC
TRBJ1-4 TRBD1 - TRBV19 CASSNWIAGQGDEKLFF TGTGCCAGTAGTAATTGGATCGCGGGACAGGGGGACGAAAAACTGTTTTTT
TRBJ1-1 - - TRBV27 CASIGSAPAYTEAFF TGTGCCAGCATAGGGTCGGCTCCTGCCTACACTGAAGCTTTCTTT
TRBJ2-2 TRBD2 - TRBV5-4 CASSLASGGVATGELFF TGTGCCAGCAGCTTGGCCAGCGGGGGGGTGGCCACCGGGGAGCTGTTTTTT
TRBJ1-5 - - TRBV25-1 CASSPPGMGSNQPQHF TGTGCCAGCAGTCCTCCGGGGATGGGTAGCAATCAGCCCCAGCATTTT
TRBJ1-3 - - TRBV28 CASSLLGISGNTIYF TGTGCCAGCAGTTTACTGGGAATCTCTGGAAACACCATATATTTT
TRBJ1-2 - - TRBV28 CASSLESRGGYTF TGTGCCAGCAGTTTGGAGAGTCGGGGTGGCTACACCTTC
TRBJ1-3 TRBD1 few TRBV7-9 CASSSTDRAGNTIYF TGTGCCAGCAGCTCAACCGACAGGGCTGGAAACACCATATATTTT
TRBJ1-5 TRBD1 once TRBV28 CAGTRQGNQPQHF TGTGCCGGGACGCGACAGGGGAATCAGCCCCAGCATTTT
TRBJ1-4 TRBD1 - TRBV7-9 CASSDRGDEKLFF TGTGCCAGCAGCGACAGGGGGGACGAAAAACTGTTTTTT
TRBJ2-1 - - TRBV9 CASSVVGTSDLAFF TGTGCCAGCAGCGTTGTAGGGACATCCGACTTGGCGTTCTTC
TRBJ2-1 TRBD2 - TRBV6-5 CASSPGTSGLNEQFF TGTGCCAGCAGCCCCGGGACTAGCGGGCTCAATGAGCAGTTCTTC
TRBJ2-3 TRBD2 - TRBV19 CASSMGLAADTQYF TGTGCCAGTAGTATGGGACTAGCTGCGGATACGCAGTATTTT
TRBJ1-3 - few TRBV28 CASVVGPGNTIYF TGTGCCAGCGTCGTGGGTCCTGGAAACACCATATATTTT
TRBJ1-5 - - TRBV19 CASSIDALTDNQPQHF TGTGCCAGTAGTATAGATGCCCTGACCGATAATCAGCCCCAGCATTTT
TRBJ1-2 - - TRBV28 CASSFTRGGYTF TGTGCCAGCAGTTTTACCCGCGGGGGCTACACCTTC
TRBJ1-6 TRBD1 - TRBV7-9 CASSLSGTDHSPLHF TGTGCCAGCAGCCTATCCGGGACAGATCATTCACCCCTCCACTTT
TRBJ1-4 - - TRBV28 CASSDYTATNEKLFF TGTGCCAGCAGTGACTATACTGCAACTAATGAAAAACTGTTTTTT
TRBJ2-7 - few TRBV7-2 CASSLGAGMSEQYF TGTGCCAGCAGCTTAGGGGCGGGGATGAGCGAGCAGTACTTC
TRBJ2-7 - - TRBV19 CASSRQWDSRREQYF TGTGCCAGTAGTAGGCAGTGGGACTCCCGAAGGGAGCAGTACTTC
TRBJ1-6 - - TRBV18 CASSPPQQGYNSPLHF TGTGCCAGCTCACCACCGCAACAGGGATATAATTCACCCCTCCACTTT
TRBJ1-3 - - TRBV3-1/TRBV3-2 CASGPSGGVGNTIYF TGTGCCAGCGGCCCATCTGGGGGAGTCGGAAACACCATATATTTT
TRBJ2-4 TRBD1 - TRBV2 CASSALQGTKNIQYF TGTGCCAGCAGTGCCCTACAGGGGACGAAAAACATTCAGTACTTC
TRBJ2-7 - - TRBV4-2 CASSPSETLGRGYEQYF TGTGCCAGCAGCCCAAGCGAGACCCTGGGAAGGGGGTACGAGCAGTACTTC
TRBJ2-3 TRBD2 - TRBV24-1 CATSDFGGLVDTDTQYF TGTGCCACCAGTGATTTTGGGGGACTAGTAGACACAGATACGCAGTATTTT